This entry describes one TCR beta chain. The source of the sample is a study of response to subunit inactivated influenza vaccine. TCRdb fed the RT-PCR reads into MiXCR, producing one record per CDR3 protein. Of 500,000 to 600,000 distinct CDR3 sequences detected, roughly 13% appear once; the ten largest clones hold under 15%. Germline CDR1 is SGHRS and CDR2 is YFSETQ. The CDR3 contains 15 residues. J lost 6 bases, V lost 0 bases, and 4 bases had no gene match. The chain couples TRBV5-1 to TRBJ1-2; 11 positions agree with TRBD1. The TCR was taken from a man aged 50 to 60 who received an inactivated influenza vaccine. Sequences were derived from PBMCs from blood, sampled roughly 46 days after vaccination. The CDR3: CASSLGTGGVNGYTF. In DNA form, the CDR3 reads TGCGCCAGCAGCTTGGGGACAGGGGGCGTCAATGGCTACACCTTC.